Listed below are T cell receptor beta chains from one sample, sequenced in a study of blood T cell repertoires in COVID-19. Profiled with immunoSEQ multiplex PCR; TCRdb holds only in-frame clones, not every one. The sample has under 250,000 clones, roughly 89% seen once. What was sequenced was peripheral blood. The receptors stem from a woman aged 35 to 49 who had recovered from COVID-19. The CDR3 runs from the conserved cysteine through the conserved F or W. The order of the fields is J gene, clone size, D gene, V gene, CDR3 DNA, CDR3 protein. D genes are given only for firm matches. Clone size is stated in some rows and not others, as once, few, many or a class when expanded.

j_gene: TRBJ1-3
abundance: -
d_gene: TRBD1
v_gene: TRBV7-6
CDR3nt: TGTGCCAGCAGCCAGGGACAGGGCTACTCTGGAAACACCATATATTTT
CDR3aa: CASSQGQGYSGNTIYF

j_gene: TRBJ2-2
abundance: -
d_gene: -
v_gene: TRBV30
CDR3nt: TGTGCCTGGAGTACCCGGACAGCCGAGGAGCTGTTTTTT
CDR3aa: CAWSTRTAEELFF

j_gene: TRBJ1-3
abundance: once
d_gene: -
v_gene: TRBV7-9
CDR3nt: TGTGCCAGCAGCAAACAGGGCAGCTCTGGAAACACCATATATTTT
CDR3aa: CASSKQGSSGNTIYF

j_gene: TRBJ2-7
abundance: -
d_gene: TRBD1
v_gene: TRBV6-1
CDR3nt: TGTGCCAGCAGTGAAGGACAGGGGAACCTTTTTGGGCAGTACTTC
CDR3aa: CASSEGQGNLFGQYF

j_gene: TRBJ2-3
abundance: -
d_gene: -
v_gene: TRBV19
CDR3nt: TGTGCCAGTAGTATAGGCTACAGGGTCAAGGATACGCAGTATTTT
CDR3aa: CASSIGYRVKDTQYF

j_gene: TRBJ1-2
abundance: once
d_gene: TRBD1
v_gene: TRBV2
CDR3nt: TGTGCCAGCAGTGTGCAGGGGGTTAACTATGGCTACACCTTC
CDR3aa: CASSVQGVNYGYTF

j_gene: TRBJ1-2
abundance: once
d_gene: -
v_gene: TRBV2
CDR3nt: TGTGCCAGCAGTGAATCCGTCTATGGCTACACCTTC
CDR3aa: CASSESVYGYTF

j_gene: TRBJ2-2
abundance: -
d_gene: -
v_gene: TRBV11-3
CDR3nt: TGTGCCAGCAGCTTCGACACCAACACCGGGGAGCTGTTTTTT
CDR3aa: CASSFDTNTGELFF

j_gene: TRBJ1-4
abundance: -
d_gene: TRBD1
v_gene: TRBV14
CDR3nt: TGTGCCAGCAGCGCGGGACAGGCCACTAATGAAAAACTGTTTTTT
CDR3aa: CASSAGQATNEKLFF

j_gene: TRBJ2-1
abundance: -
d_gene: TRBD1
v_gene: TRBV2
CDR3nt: TGTGCCAGCCGACAGGGGAACAATGAGCAGTTCTTC
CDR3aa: CASRQGNNEQFF

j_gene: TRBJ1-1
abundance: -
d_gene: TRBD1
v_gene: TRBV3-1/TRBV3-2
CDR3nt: TGTGCCAGCAGCGCAAGGGACAGGCGGACTGAAGCTTTCTTT
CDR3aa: CASSARDRRTEAFF

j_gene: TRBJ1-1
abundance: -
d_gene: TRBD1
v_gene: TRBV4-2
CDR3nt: TGTGCCAGCAGCCAAGCGGGACAGGGGGCTTCGGGGAACACTGAAGCTTTCTTT
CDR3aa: CASSQAGQGASGNTEAFF

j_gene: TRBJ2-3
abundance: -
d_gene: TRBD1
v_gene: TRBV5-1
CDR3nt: TGCGCCAGCAGCTTCGGACAGGGGGTCTCCACAGATACGCAGTATTTT
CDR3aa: CASSFGQGVSTDTQYF

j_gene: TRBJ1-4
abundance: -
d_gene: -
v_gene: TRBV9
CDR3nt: TGTGCCAGCAGCGTAGAGGTCGGCCTAGTCGAAAAACTGTTTTTT
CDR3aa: CASSVEVGLVEKLFF

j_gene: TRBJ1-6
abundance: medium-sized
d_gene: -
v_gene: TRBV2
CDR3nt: TGTGCCAGCAGAACAGGGACGGGATCACCCCTCCACTTT
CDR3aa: CASRTGTGSPLHF

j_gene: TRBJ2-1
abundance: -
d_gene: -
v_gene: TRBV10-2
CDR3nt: TGCGCCAGCAGGGACCAGACCCACCGGGGGAACAATGAGCAGTTCTTC
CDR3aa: CASRDQTHRGNNEQFF

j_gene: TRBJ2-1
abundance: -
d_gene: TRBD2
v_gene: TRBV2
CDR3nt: TGTGCCAGCAGCCTAGCGGGGGGGACCTCCTACAATGAGCAGTTCTTC
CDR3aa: CASSLAGGTSYNEQFF

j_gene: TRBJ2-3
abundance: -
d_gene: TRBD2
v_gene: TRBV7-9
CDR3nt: TGTGCCAGCAGCGCCGCGGGGGGTCTCACAGATACGCAGTATTTT
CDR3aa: CASSAAGGLTDTQYF

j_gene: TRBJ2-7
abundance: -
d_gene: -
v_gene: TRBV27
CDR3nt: TGTGCCAGCAGTGTTCCCGGGTACGAGCAGTACTTC
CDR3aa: CASSVPGYEQYF

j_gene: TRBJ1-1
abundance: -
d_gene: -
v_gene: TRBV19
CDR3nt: TGTGCCAGTAGTAGAGGAGTCCAACACGCCCTGAACACTGAAGCTTTCTTT
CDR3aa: CASSRGVQHALNTEAFF

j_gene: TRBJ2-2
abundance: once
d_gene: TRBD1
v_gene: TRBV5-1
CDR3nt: TGCGCCAGCAGCGACCCGGGACAGGGTGACACCGGGGAGCTGTTTTTT
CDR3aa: CASSDPGQGDTGELFF

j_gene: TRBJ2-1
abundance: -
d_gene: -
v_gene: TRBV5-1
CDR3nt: TGCGCCAGCAGCCGGCTAGTGGGCAATGAGCAGTTCTTC
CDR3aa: CASSRLVGNEQFF

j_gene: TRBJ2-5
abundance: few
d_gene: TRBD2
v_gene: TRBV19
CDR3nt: TGTGCCAGTAGGGAGCGGGGGGGCCGAGAGACCCAGTACTTC
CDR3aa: CASRERGGRETQYF

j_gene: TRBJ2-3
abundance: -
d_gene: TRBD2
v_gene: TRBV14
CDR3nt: TGTGCCAGCAGCCAAGTGGTAGGGACTAGCGGGCCAGATACGCAGTATTTT
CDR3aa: CASSQVVGTSGPDTQYF

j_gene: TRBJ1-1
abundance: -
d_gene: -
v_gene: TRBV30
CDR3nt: TGTGCCTGGAATCCAAACACTGAAGCTTTCTTT
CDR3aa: CAWNPNTEAFF

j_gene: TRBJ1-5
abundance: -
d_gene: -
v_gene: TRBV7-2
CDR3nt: TGTGCCAGCAGCTTAGAAACCCGGACAGAGCCGTTGGGGCCCCAGCATTTT
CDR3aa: CASSLETRTEPLGPQHF

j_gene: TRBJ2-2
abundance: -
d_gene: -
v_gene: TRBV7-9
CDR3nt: TGTGCCAGCAGCTTACCTAGTGTGGGCACCGGGGAGCTGTTTTTT
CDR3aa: CASSLPSVGTGELFF

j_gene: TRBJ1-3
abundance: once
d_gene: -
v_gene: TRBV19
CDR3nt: TGTGCCAGTAGTGTTACTTCCTACTCTGGAAACACCATATATTTT
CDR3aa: CASSVTSYSGNTIYF

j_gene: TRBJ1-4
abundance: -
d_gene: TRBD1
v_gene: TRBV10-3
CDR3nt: TGTGCCATCAGAGGGACAGGCGATCCTGAAAAACTGTTTTTT
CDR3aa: CAIRGTGDPEKLFF

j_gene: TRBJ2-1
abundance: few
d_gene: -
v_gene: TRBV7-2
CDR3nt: TGTGCCAGCAGCGTACAGGGATCGGACAATGAGCAGTTCTTC
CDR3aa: CASSVQGSDNEQFF

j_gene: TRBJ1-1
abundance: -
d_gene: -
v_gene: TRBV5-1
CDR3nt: TGCGCCAGCAAACCCCCCGGGAACACTGAAGCTTTCTTT
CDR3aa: CASKPPGNTEAFF

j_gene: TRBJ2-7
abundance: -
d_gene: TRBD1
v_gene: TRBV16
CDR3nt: TGTGCCAGCGCCCTAGGGGGCCTCTACGAGCAGTACTTC
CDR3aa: CASALGGLYEQYF

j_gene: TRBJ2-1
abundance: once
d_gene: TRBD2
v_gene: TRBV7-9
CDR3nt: TGTGCCAGCAGCCCAAGAGGGACTAGCGGGGGGTACAATGAGCAGTTCTTC
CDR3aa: CASSPRGTSGGYNEQFF

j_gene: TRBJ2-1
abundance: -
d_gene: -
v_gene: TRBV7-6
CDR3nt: TGTGCCAGCAGCTTACTCGCGGGGTTCCAGGGAGCCTATGAGCAGATCTTC
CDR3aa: CASSLLAGFQGAYEQIF

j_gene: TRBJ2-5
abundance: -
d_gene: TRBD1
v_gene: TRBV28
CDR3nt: TGTGCCAGCAGCTTGAGGGGGCAGGGAACGCAAGAGACCCAGTACTTC
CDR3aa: CASSLRGQGTQETQYF

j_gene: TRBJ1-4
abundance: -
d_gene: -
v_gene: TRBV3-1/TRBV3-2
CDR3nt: TGTGCCAGCAGCCAAGGACACTCTAATGAAAAACTGTTTTTT
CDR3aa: CASSQGHSNEKLFF

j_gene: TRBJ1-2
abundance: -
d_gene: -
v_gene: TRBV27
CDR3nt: TGTGCCAGCAGTTTGCGGCTCGCCGGCCTCTCTTTC
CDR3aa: CASSLRLAGLSF

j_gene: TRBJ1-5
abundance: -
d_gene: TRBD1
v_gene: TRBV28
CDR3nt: TGTGCCAGCAGTTCCGGGACAGGGGGCGGTCAGCCCCAGCATTTT
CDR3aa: CASSSGTGGGQPQHF

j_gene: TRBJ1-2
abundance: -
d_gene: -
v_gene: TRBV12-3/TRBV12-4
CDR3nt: TGTGCCAGCAGCCGAAGCAATAACTATGGCTACACCTTC
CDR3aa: CASSRSNNYGYTF

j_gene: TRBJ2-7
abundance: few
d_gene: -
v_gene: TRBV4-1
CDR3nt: TGCGCCAGCAGCCAAGGAAGTTTGCCAGGAACCTACGAGCAGTACTTC
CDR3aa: CASSQGSLPGTYEQYF

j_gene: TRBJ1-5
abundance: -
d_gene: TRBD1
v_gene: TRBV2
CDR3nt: TGTGCCAGCAGTGGATGGGAAACAGGGGGACAGCCCCAGCATTTT
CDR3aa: CASSGWETGGQPQHF

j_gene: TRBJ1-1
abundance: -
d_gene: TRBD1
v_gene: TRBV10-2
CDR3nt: TGCGCCAGCAGGGGACAGGCTGAAGCTTTCTTT
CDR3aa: CASRGQAEAFF

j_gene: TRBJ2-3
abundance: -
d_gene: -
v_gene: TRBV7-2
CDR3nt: TGTGCCAGCAGCCCAAGACGGGGGGCCGGGAGGACAGATACGCAGTATTTT
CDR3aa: CASSPRRGAGRTDTQYF

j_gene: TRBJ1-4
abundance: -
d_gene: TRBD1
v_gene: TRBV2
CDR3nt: TGTGCCAGCAGGGGGACAGATAATGAAAAACTGTTTTTT
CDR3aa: CASRGTDNEKLFF

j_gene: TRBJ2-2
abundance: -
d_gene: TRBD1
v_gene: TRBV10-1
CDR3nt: TGCGCCAGCAGGGGACAGATTCTCGAGGGAATGAGGGGAACCGGGGAGCTGTTTTTT
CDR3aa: CASRGQILEGMRGTGELFF